The clone carrying this T cell receptor (beta chain) has a count of ten or more. Its antigen is unidentified. From approximately 430 ng of RNA, a library with molecular barcoded alpha/delta and beta/gamma adaptors was made. TCRdb re-called the reads through MiXCR, storing one row per CDR3 protein. The sample has around 130,000 distinct CDR3 sequences, approximately 13% seen once. The sample belongs to a study of read filtering for tumor transcriptome and immune sequencing. Study results and caveats: Compared with RNA-seq, IR-seq gave much higher clonotype depth and reliability.

This CDR3 has 15 amino acids. Germline-derived CDR1 and CDR2 are MNHNS and SASEGT. V trimming: 7 bases; J trimming: 5 bases; junction bases outside the gene matches: 5. The sequenced sample consisted of a population of CD138-negative cells sorted from bone marrow. The gene calls are TRBV6-1 and TRBJ2-1; 13 positions agree with TRBD2. This TCR came from a donor over 35 with multiple myeloma. The CDR3 bases are TGTGCCAGCAACAGGGGACTAGCGGGAAACAATGAGCAGTTCTTC. Residues: CASNRGLAGNNEQFF.